This T cell receptor (beta chain) appears in the sequencing data of a study of shared clonotypes between healthy human individuals. There are 13 residues in the CDR3. Germline lookup yields CDR1 SNHLY and CDR2 FYNNEI. Clones were sequenced by immunoSEQ multiplex PCR, and TCRdb holds only the in-frame ones, with some missing. The sample contains roughly 2 million clones, 90% to 96% of which appear only once. In regard to this clone: The germline gene is not matched at one end of the junction; a read error may be the cause.

Sequenced input: naive CD4+ T cells sorted from blood. This sample's subset: CD45RA+ positively selected. This TCR derives from a young man in good health. The chain carries TRBV2 and TRBJ1-4; no clear D. CDR3: CASGEALGEKLFF. The CDR3, as DNA: TGTGCCAGCGGTGAGGCTCTAGGTGAAAAACTGTTTTTT.